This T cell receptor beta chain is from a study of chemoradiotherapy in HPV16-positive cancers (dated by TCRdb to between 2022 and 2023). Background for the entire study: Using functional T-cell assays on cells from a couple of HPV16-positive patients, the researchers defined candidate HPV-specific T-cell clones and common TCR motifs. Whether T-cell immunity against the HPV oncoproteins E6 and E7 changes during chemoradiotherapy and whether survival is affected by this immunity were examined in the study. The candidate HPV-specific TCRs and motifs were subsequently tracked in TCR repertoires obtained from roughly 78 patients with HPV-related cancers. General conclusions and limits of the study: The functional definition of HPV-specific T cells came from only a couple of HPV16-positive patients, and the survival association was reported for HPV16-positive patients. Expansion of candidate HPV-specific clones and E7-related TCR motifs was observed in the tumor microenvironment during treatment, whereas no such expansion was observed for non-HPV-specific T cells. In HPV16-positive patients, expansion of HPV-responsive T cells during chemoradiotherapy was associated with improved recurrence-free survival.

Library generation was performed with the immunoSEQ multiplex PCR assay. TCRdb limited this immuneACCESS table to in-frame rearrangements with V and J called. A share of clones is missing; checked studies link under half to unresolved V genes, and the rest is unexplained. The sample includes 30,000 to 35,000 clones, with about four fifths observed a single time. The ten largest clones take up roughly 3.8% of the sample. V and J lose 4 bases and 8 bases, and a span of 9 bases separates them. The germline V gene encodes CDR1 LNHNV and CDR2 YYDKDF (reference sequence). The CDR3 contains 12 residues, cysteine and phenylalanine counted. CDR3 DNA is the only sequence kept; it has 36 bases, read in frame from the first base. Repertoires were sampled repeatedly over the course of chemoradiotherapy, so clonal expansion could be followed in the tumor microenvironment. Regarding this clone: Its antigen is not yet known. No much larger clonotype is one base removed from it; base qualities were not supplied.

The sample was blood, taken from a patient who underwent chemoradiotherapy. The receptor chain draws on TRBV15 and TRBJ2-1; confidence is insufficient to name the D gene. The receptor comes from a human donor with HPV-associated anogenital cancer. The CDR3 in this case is CATSTPGYEQFF. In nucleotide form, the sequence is TGTGCCACCAGCACCCCCGGTTATGAGCAGTTCTTC. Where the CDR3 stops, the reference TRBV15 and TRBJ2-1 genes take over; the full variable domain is DAMVIQNPRYQVTQFGKPVTLSCSQTLNHNVMYWYQQKSSQAPKLLFHYYDKDFNNEADTPDNFQSRRPNTSFCFLDIRSPGLGDTAMYLCATSTPGYEQFFGPGTRLTVL.